This note documents a single TCR beta chain sequence. Its specificity is unknown. Germline V gene lookup returns CDR1 MNHEY and CDR2 SVGAGI. The CDR3 is 13 amino acids. V gave up 0 bases and J gave up 6 bases, with 9 bases separating them. CD45RO-negative, CCR7-selected cells formed the naive CD8 fraction, which excluded terminally differentiated effector memory CD45RA+ cells. This entry is derived from a study of shared clonotypes between healthy human individuals. General study results and limits: Non-shared clonotypes were found to have lower generation probabilities than the clonotypes that were shared by all four of the sorted-subset donors.

Profiling relied on immunoSEQ multiplex PCR, and the TCRdb table lists in-frame clones only, not all of them. The sample carries millions of clones, around 96% recorded once. V usage is TRBV6-5 and J usage is TRBJ2-7, with a tentative D call TRBD2 (6 bases). This sequence originates from a man between 18 and 29 years old in good health. Sequencing used naive CD8+ T cells sorted from blood. CDR3 nucleotide sequence: TGTGCCAGCAGTTACTCGAGGGACTCCGAGCAGTACTTC. It is translated as CASSYSRDSEQYF.